This T cell receptor (beta chain) is from a study of T cells after yellow fever vaccination. Study-wide background: SMART-Seq v4 Ultra Low Input prepared the low-cell-number fractions.

This CDR3 is 13 amino acids long. The V and J ends lost 6 bases and 8 bases respectively, with 16 bases between them. General observations from the study: Most primary-vaccination clones recurred post-booster (roughly 96% CD4, around 90% CD8).

Production of TCR cDNA was by 5'RACE template switching, which also added a universal primer site and UMIs. TCRdb independently ran MiXCR on the 5' RACE reads; one entry per CDR3 protein. The sample records a few hundred thousand distinct CDR3 sequences, 15% to 20% being singletons. On this clonotype itself: Its specificity is not known.

This chain uses TRBV12-3 or TRBV12-4 with TRBJ1-1; no clear D. The TCR sequence derives from a man aged 30 to 39 who received the YFV17D yellow fever vaccine. Sequenced here: PBMCs, sampled 15 days after the yellow fever booster vaccination. Here the CDR3 reads CASSPTGGPEAFF. DNA for the CDR3: TGTGCCAGCAGCCCGACGGGCGGACCAGAAGCTTTCTTT.